This record looks at one T cell receptor (beta chain) sequence and its context. This sample was taken from a study of technical replicates of blood from a few donors. Method: immunoSEQ multiplex PCR; TCRdb's copy keeps in-frame clones and lacks some. The sample contains 75,000 to 85,000 clones, 75% to 85% of which appear only once. This CDR3 has 13 residues. V lost 2 bases and J lost 6, with 11 bases in between. From germline, CDR1 is SGHDT and CDR2 YYEEEE. The rearrangement uses TRBV5-6 and TRBJ1-1; tentative D call: TRBD1 (6 bases). Sequenced sample: PBMCs. The clonotype comes from a human donor in good health. Some clones in this sample may be carry-over from other donors' samples. The CDR3 sequence is CASSFGGSPEAFF. The CDR3 nucleotides read TGTGCCAGCAGCTTTGGGGGCTCCCCTGAAGCTTTCTTT.